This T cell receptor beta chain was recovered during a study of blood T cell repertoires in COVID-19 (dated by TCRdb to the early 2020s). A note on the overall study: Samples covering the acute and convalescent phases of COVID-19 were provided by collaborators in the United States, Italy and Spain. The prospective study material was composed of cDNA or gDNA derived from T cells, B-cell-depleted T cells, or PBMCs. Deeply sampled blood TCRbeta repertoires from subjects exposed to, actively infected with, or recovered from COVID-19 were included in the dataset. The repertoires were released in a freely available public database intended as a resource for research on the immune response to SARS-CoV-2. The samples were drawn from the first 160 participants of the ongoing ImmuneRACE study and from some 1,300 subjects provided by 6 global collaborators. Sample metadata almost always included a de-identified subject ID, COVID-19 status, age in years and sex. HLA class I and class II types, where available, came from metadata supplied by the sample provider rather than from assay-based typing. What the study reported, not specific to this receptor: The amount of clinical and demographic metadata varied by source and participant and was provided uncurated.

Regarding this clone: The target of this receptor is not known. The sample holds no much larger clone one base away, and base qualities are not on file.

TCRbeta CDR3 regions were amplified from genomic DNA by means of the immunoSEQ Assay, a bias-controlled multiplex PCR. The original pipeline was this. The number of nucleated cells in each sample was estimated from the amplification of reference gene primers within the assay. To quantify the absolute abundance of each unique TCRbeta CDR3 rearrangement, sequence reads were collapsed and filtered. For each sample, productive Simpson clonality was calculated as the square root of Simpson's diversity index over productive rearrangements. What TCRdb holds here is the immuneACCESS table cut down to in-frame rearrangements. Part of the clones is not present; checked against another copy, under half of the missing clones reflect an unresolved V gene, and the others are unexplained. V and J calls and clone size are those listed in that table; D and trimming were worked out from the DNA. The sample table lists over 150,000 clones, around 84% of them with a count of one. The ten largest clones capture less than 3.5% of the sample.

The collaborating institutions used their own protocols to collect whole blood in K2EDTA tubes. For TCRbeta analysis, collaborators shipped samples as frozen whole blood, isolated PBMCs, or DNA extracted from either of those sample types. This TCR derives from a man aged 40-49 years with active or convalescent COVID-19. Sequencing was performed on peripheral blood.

DNA sequence: TGTGCCAGCAGCAAACAAAACAGGAACCCCCTCCACTTT. It translates to CASSKQNRNPLHF. The chain is assembled from TRBV7-9 and TRBJ1-6; a weak D assignment points to TRBD1 (5 bases agree). V and J are truncated by 5 bases and 13 bases respectively, leaving an intervening sequence of 15 bases. CDR1 SEHNR and CDR2 FQNEAQ are derived from the germline V gene (reference sequence). The cysteine opens and the phenylalanine closes a CDR3 of 13 amino acids. Solely the CDR3 DNA is kept, with 39 bases framed from the first base.